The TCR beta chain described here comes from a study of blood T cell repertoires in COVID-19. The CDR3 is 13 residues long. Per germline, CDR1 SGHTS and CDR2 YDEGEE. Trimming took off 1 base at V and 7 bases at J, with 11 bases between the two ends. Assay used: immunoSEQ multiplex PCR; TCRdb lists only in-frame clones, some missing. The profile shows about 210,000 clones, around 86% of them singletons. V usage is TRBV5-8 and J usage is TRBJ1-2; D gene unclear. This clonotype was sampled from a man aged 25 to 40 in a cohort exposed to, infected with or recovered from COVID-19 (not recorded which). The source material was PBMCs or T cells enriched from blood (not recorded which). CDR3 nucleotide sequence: TGTGCCAGCAGCTTGTCGGGGTCTCCTGGCTACACCTTC. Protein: CASSLSGSPGYTF.